The 19 T cell receptor beta chains reported below all come from one sample, sequenced in a study of T cell repertoires in cytomegalovirus infection. TCRdb re-called the reads with MiXCR, one entry per CDR3 protein. Counted here are hundreds of thousands of distinct CDR3 sequences, 8% to 10% occurring once; the ten biggest clones make up approximately 2.4%. Sequences were obtained from PBMCs. The receptors were gathered from a human donor in good health (CMV status not recorded). Some clones in this sample may be carry-over from other donors' samples.

This chain joins TRBV28 and TRBJ1-1; possible D gene TRBD1, 6 bases. V lost 6 bases, J lost 4 bases, and 18 bases lay in between. Germline lookup yields CDR1 MDHEN and CDR2 SYDVKM. The CDR3 runs 15 residues. CDR3 in amino acids: CASRAPGGRGTEAFF. As DNA, the CDR3 is TGTGCCAGCAGGGCTCCGGGGGGCCGGGGCACTGAAGCTTTCTTT.

V gene TRBV9 combines with J gene TRBJ2-2, with D perhaps TRBD2 (5 bases). V dropped 0 bases and J dropped 16 bases, with 13 bases sitting between them. Germline V lookup: CDR1 SGDLS, CDR2 YYNGEE. The CDR3 length is 12 residues. CDR3 coding DNA: TGTGCCAGCAGCGTAGGAGGGAACAGCCCGTTTTTT. This translates into CASSVGGNSPFF.

This clonotype was recorded many times. This rearrangement joins TRBV5-4 to TRBJ2-5; 10 bases match TRBD1. The trim removed 4 bases at V and 5 bases at J, leaving 14 bases unmatched. The CDR3 consists of 17 residues. The germline V gene has CDR1 SGHNT and CDR2 YYREEE (reference sequence). CDR3 nucleotide sequence: TGTGCCAGCAGCCTACAAAGACAGGGGGCTATGAAGGAGACCCAGTACTTC. Its translation is CASSLQRQGAMKETQYF.

This clonotype was counted ten times or more. The CDR3 loop is CASGLAGTMNTEAFF. In DNA form, the CDR3 reads TGTGCTAGTGGTTTGGCAGGGACCATGAACACTGAAGCTTTCTTT. V and J are TRBV12-5 and TRBJ1-1; a weak D match, TRBD1 (5 bases). The CDR3 contains 15 residues. The germline V gene encodes CDR1 LGHNT and CDR2 FRNRAP. Trimming left V 1 base short and J 0 bases short, with 9 bases between.

This clonotype was detected many times. The chain is built from TRBV20-1 and TRBJ2-5; 7 nucleotides align to TRBD2. V lost 2 bases to trimming and J lost 3 bases; unmatched junction nucleotides: 6. Germline CDR1 reads DFQATT; CDR2 reads SNEGSKA (reference sequence). The CDR3 covers 14 residues. CDR3 bases: TGCAGTGCTAGAAGGGGACTATCTAAAGAGACCCAGTACTTC. Translation gives CSARRGLSKETQYF.

This chain uses TRBV20-1 with TRBJ2-3; 12 bases are a match to TRBD2. V was clipped by 5 bases and J by 5 bases; unmatched bases: 8. CDR1 is DFQATT and CDR2 is SNEGSKA in the germline V gene (reference sequence). The CDR3 has 15 residues. The CDR3 DNA is TGCAGTGCTCAGAAGACTAGCGGGGGAGGAGATACGCAGTATTTT. Its protein is CSAQKTSGGGDTQYF.

This clonotype appeared many times. The gene calls are TRBV7-9 and TRBJ2-2; D unclear. The CDR3 contains 15 residues. Germline V gene sequence: CDR1 SEHNR, CDR2 FQNEAQ (reference sequence). V lost 6 bases, J lost 0 bases, and 11 bases lay in between. CDR3 sequence: CASRLSHANTGELFF. The CDR3 coding sequence is TGTGCCAGCAGGTTATCACATGCGAACACCGGGGAGCTGTTTTTT.

This clonotype was observed at least ten times. The chain carries TRBV10-3 and TRBJ2-7; D is unresolved. V was trimmed by 7 bases and J by 2 bases, leaving 18 bases between them. The V gene's germline CDR1 is ENHRY and CDR2 SYGVKD. The CDR3 loop spans 15 amino acids. In DNA, the CDR3 is TGTGCCATCATAGGGCAGAAAGCACCAACCTACGAGCAGTACTTC. It specifies CAIIGQKAPTYEQYF.

This clonotype came up many times. V gene TRBV20-1 combines with J gene TRBJ2-7; TRBD2 agrees at 12 bases. CDR1 and CDR2 from the germline V gene are DFQATT and SNEGSKA (reference sequence). Trimming cost V 5 bases and J 3 bases; bases outside gene matches: 8. The CDR3 sequence is 15 residues long. The CDR3 DNA reads as TGCAGTGCTCTTACTAGCGGGGGGCGAGACTACGAGCAGTACTTC. This gives the protein CSALTSGGRDYEQYF.

The chain recombines TRBV11-2 with TRBJ2-3, with TRBD2 matching 8 bases. This CDR3 is 16 amino acids long. The J segment lost 0 bases and the V segment lost 4 bases, leaving 6 bases of the junction unmatched. The V gene's germline CDR1 is SGHAT and CDR2 FQNNGV. CDR3 bases: TGTGCCAGCAGCTACACTAGCGGCCATAGCACAGATACGCAGTATTTT. Protein: CASSYTSGHSTDTQYF. The whole variable domain, filled in from reference TRBV11-2 and TRBJ2-3, reads EAGVAQSPRYKIIEKRQSVAFWCNPISGHATLYWYQQILGQGPKLLIQFQNNGVVDDSQLPKDRFSAERLKGVDSTLKIQPAKLEDSAVYLCASSYTSGHSTDTQYFGPGTRLTVL.

The chain couples TRBV7-9 to TRBJ2-4; D is possibly TRBD1 or TRBD2 (5 bases each). The CDR3 runs to 15 residues. Trimming took 5 bases from V and 0 from J, leaving 11 bases between them. The germline V gene encodes CDR1 SEHNR and CDR2 FQNEAQ (reference sequence). The CDR3 region has the DNA TGTGCCAGCAGCCGGGACGGCCGAGCCAAAAACATTCAGTACTTC. It yields the protein CASSRDGRAKNIQYF.

This clonotype has a handful of counts. The chain joins TRBV5-4 to TRBJ2-1; 9 bases are a match to TRBD2. This CDR3 contains 16 residues. Looked up from germline, CDR1 is SGHNT and CDR2 is YYREEE (reference sequence). After removal of 1 base from V and 4 bases from J, the junction contained 6 bases not matched to a gene. In DNA, the CDR3 is TGTGCCAGCAGCTTGAGTAGCGGGGGAGCATACAATGAGCAGTTCTTC. This gives the protein CASSLSSGGAYNEQFF.

A word on this clonotype: A much larger clone lies a single base off, so this may be a read error. The V and J genes are TRBV7-9 and TRBJ1-1; perhaps TRBD1 as D (5 bases). V lost 2 bases, J lost 1 base, and 14 bases lay in between. There are 16 residues in the CDR3. CDR1 SEHNR and CDR2 FQNEAQ come from the germline V gene (reference sequence). The CDR3: CASSLTPTVRNTEAFF. The CDR3 DNA reads TGTGCCAGCAGCTTAACCCCGACAGTTAGGAACACTGAAGCTTTCTTT.

This clonotype was counted ten times or more. The CDR3 nucleotides read TGCAGTGCTAGAGGGGCTCACCGGGACAGGGCCAGCGGAGATACGCAGTATTTT. Translation gives CSARGAHRDRASGDTQYF. The chain combines TRBV20-1 with TRBJ2-3; 9 bases are shared with TRBD1. The CDR3 is 18 residues long. CDR1 and CDR2 (germline): DFQATT, SNEGSKA (reference sequence). V lost 1 base to trimming and J lost 5 bases; unmatched junction nucleotides: 16.

This clonotype was observed many times. The CDR3 loop is CASSLVFGEYYGYTF. CDR3 DNA sequence: TGTGCCAGCAGCTTAGTTTTCGGAGAGTACTATGGCTACACCTTC. The chain couples TRBV7-2 to TRBJ1-2; D not certain. CDR1 is SGHTA, CDR2 FQGNSA, per germline. CDR3 length: 15 residues. The V gene lost 1 base and the J gene lost 3 bases, with 12 bases spanning the gap.

This clonotype was observed at least ten times. The chain has TRBV7-6 and TRBJ2-5; TRBD2 matches 11 bases. The germline V gene encodes CDR1 SGHVS and CDR2 FNYEAQ. The V and J ends lost 5 bases and 1 base, in that order; junction bases with no gene match: 6. The CDR3 loop spans 16 amino acids. CDR3 residues: CASSPGLAAFQETQYF. CDR3 nucleotides: TGTGCCAGCAGCCCGGGACTAGCGGCGTTCCAAGAGACCCAGTACTTC.

This clonotype turned up a few times. The rearrangement uses TRBV20-1 and TRBJ2-7; 11 positions match TRBD1. V trimming: 1 base; J trimming: 2 bases; junction bases outside the gene matches: 7. This CDR3 spans 16 amino acids. In germline, CDR1 is DFQATT, CDR2 SNEGSKA (reference sequence). The CDR3 region has the DNA TGCAGTGCTAGAGGCGGGGACAGGGGGAAAGCCTACGAGCAGTACTTC. This codes for CSARGGDRGKAYEQYF.

In its sample, this clonotype was seen many times. The chain carries TRBV7-2 and TRBJ1-2; maybe TRBD1 (5 bases). The V and J ends lost 4 bases and 4 bases respectively, with 13 bases between them. The CDR3 is 14 amino acids. Germline V gene sequence: CDR1 SGHTA, CDR2 FQGNSA. CDR3 nucleotides: TGTGCCAGCAGCTCCCTCACAGGACTCTATGGCTACACCTTC. This codes for CASSSLTGLYGYTF.

This clonotype was detected only once. Here the CDR3 reads CASSLYGYGQETQYF. In DNA form, the CDR3 reads TGTGCCAGCAGCCTGTATGGGTACGGGCAAGAGACCCAGTACTTC. This chain uses TRBV5-6 with TRBJ2-5; unclear D gene. This CDR3 contains 15 residues. V was pared by 4 bases and J by 2 bases, with 15 bases between. In germline, CDR1 is SGHDT, CDR2 YYEEEE.